A selection of T cell receptor beta chains follows, all from one sample in a study of response to subunit inactivated influenza vaccine. Each CDR3 protein gets one entry after TCRdb re-called the RT-PCR reads with MiXCR. The repertoire consists of roughly 700,000 distinct CDR3 sequences, with approximately 15% occurring once and the leading ten covering around 10%. Material: PBMCs from blood, obtained 11 to 12 days after vaccination. These receptors all come from a man between 45 and 60 years old who received an inactivated influenza vaccine. Each CDR3 is given with its conserved first and last residue. A D gene is named only where the DNA matches it firmly. Clone size is shown for a subset of rows, as once, few, many or a class of expanded clone.

v_call: TRBV7-8; d_call: TRBD2; j_call: TRBJ2-1; clone_size: few; cdr3_aa: CASSFVLAGGFDNEQFF; cdr3_nt: TGTGCCAGCAGCTTCGTCCTAGCGGGAGGATTCGACAATGAGCAGTTCTTC
v_call: TRBV20-1; d_call: .; j_call: TRBJ2-1; clone_size: few; cdr3_aa: CSARPQGVEQFF; cdr3_nt: TGCAGTGCTAGACCACAGGGTGTTGAGCAGTTCTTC
v_call: TRBV20-1; d_call: .; j_call: TRBJ2-7; clone_size: few; cdr3_aa: CSAPPGGRDYEQYF; cdr3_nt: TGCAGTGCTCCCCCAGGAGGGAGAGACTACGAGCAGTACTTC
v_call: TRBV27; d_call: TRBD2; j_call: TRBJ2-5; clone_size: few; cdr3_aa: CASSFTSAKETQYF; cdr3_nt: TGTGCCAGCAGTTTTACTAGCGCAAAAGAGACCCAGTACTTC
v_call: TRBV7-9; d_call: TRBD1; j_call: TRBJ2-7; clone_size: few; cdr3_aa: CASSGQGIPEQYF; cdr3_nt: TGTGCCAGCAGCGGACAGGGGATTCCCGAGCAGTACTTC
v_call: TRBV28; d_call: .; j_call: TRBJ1-1; clone_size: many; cdr3_aa: CASSLRAEAFF; cdr3_nt: TGTGCCAGCAGTCTGAGGGCTGAAGCTTTCTTT
v_call: TRBV7-9; d_call: .; j_call: TRBJ2-1; clone_size: many; cdr3_aa: CASSLDVNEQFF; cdr3_nt: TGTGCCAGCAGCTTAGATGTCAATGAGCAGTTCTTC
v_call: TRBV10-3; d_call: .; j_call: TRBJ2-7; clone_size: .; cdr3_aa: CAISESSGRSEQYF; cdr3_nt: TGTGCCATCAGTGAGTCTTCGGGGCGGAGCGAGCAGTACTTC
v_call: TRBV5-1; d_call: TRBD1; j_call: TRBJ2-2; clone_size: many; cdr3_aa: CASSPGQAPNTGELFF; cdr3_nt: TGCGCCAGCAGCCCGGGACAGGCTCCGAACACCGGGGAGCTGTTTTTT
v_call: TRBV20-1; d_call: .; j_call: TRBJ1-1; clone_size: .; cdr3_aa: CSARAGTGNTEAFF; cdr3_nt: TGCAGTGCTAGAGCAGGGACGGGGAACACTGAAGCTTTCTTT
v_call: TRBV5-1; d_call: .; j_call: TRBJ1-5; clone_size: .; cdr3_aa: CASSPGHVNSNQPQHF; cdr3_nt: TGCGCCAGCAGCCCTGGACACGTTAATAGCAATCAGCCCCAGCATTTT